The rows below give T cell receptor beta chains drawn from one sample of a study of PD-1 blockade in classical Hodgkin lymphoma. Data came from immunoSEQ multiplex PCR; TCRdb stores just in-frame clones and leaves some out. The table lists about 27,000 clones, around 72% of them singletons. Source: peripheral blood mononuclear cells (PBMCs), taken before the fourth cycle of nivolumab. These receptors originate from a human donor with classical Hodgkin lymphoma. CDR3s include the opening cysteine and the closing phenylalanine or tryptophan. D genes are given only for firm matches. Size is stated for part of the rows, as once, few or many counts, or as a class when the clone is expanded.

CDR3 protein,CDR3 DNA,V gene,clone size,J gene,D gene
CASSFDSGSGYTF,TGCGCCAGCAGCTTCGACAGCGGTTCTGGCTACACCTTC,TRBV5-1,-,TRBJ1-2,-
CASSETSSAYNEQFF,TGTGCCAGCAGCGAGACTAGCTCGGCTTACAATGAGCAGTTCTTC,TRBV9,once,TRBJ2-1,TRBD2
CASSDTQGRGEAFF,TGTGCCAGCAGTGATACACAGGGGAGAGGTGAAGCTTTCTTT,TRBV25-1,few,TRBJ1-1,TRBD1
CASSASGGNTEAFF,TGTGCCAGCAGTGCCTCCGGGGGGAACACTGAAGCTTTCTTT,TRBV6-5,-,TRBJ1-1,-
CASSSPTGTLGNSPLHF,TGTGCTTCCTCTTCACCCACCGGGACCCTGGGAAATTCACCCCTCCACTTT,TRBV2,-,TRBJ1-6,-
CASSLEGQGPNTEAFF,TGTGCCAGCAGCTTAGAGGGACAGGGGCCGAACACTGAAGCTTTCTTT,TRBV13,-,TRBJ1-1,TRBD1
CASSIIPYSNQPQHF,TGTGCCAGTAGTATTATACCCTATAGCAATCAGCCCCAGCATTTT,TRBV19,-,TRBJ1-5,-
CASSYRGLGEQYF,TGTGCCAGCAGTTACAGGGGATTGGGCGAGCAGTACTTC,TRBV6-6,once,TRBJ2-7,-
CTSSQASGGPSTDTQYF,TGCACCAGCAGCCAAGCCTCCGGGGGACCTAGCACAGATACGCAGTATTTT,TRBV1,few,TRBJ2-3,-
CASSLRDSTDTQYF,TGCGCCAGCAGCTTAAGGGACAGCACAGATACGCAGTATTTT,TRBV5-1,-,TRBJ2-3,-
CASSLDRGTDTQYF,TGTGCCAGCAGCTTAGATAGAGGCACAGATACGCAGTATTTT,TRBV11-2,-,TRBJ2-3,-
CASSQGLAQPYEQYF,TGTGCCAGCAGTCAGGGACTAGCTCAACCCTACGAGCAGTACTTC,TRBV6-5,once,TRBJ2-7,TRBD2
CASSAQQGGHEQYF,TGTGCCAGCAGCGCACAACAGGGGGGGCACGAGCAGTACTTC,TRBV7-2,-,TRBJ2-7,-
CASARQGSQPQHF,TGTGCCAGCGCGAGACAGGGAAGTCAGCCCCAGCATTTT,TRBV25-1,few,TRBJ1-5,TRBD1
CASTTSGGYYNEQFF,TGTGCCAGCACAACTAGCGGGGGGTACTACAATGAGCAGTTCTTC,TRBV2,once,TRBJ2-1,TRBD2
CASSYLDSYGYTF,TGTGCCAGCAGTTACCTTGATTCCTATGGCTACACCTTC,TRBV6-5,few,TRBJ1-2,-
CASSGGTTFRTGELFF,TGTGCCAGCAGCGGGGGGACTACCTTCCGCACCGGGGAGCTGTTTTTT,TRBV11-2,-,TRBJ2-2,TRBD2
CASSLSGVKHNEQFF,TGTGCCAGCAGTTTAAGCGGGGTTAAGCACAATGAGCAGTTCTTC,TRBV27,-,TRBJ2-1,TRBD2
CASSRLAGYSYEQYF,TGTGCCAGCAGCCGACTAGCGGGTTACTCCTACGAGCAGTACTTC,TRBV7-8,-,TRBJ2-7,TRBD2
CASSPDYNQPQHF,TGTGCCAGCAGTCCCGATTACAATCAGCCCCAGCATTTT,TRBV6-1,once,TRBJ1-5,-
CASKHGGSNQPQHF,TGTGCCAGCAAGCATGGGGGAAGCAATCAGCCCCAGCATTTT,TRBV6-1,few,TRBJ1-5,-
CASSLMNLKDEQYF,TGTGCCAGCAGCTTAATGAATCTTAAGGACGAGCAGTACTTC,TRBV7-8,-,TRBJ2-7,-
CSVEKLGGGYGYTF,TGCAGCGTTGAGAAGCTCGGGGGCGGCTATGGCTACACCTTC,TRBV29-1,-,TRBJ1-2,-
CASSLSGLLNTGELFF,TGTGCCAGCAGCTTATCGGGACTTCTAAACACCGGGGAGCTGTTTTTT,TRBV7-2,once,TRBJ2-2,-
CASFRQGDTEAFF,TGCGCCAGCTTCCGCCAGGGAGACACTGAAGCTTTCTTT,TRBV10-1,-,TRBJ1-1,-
CASSTQDNSNQPQHF,TGTGCCAGCTCAACGCAGGATAATAGCAATCAGCCCCAGCATTTT,TRBV18,-,TRBJ1-5,-
CASSLIPGSNQPQHF,TGTGCCAGCAGCTTAATCCCGGGTAGCAATCAGCCCCAGCATTTT,TRBV5-8,few,TRBJ1-5,-
CAWSRASLKDTQYF,TGTGCCTGGAGTAGGGCTAGTCTAAAAGATACGCAGTATTTT,TRBV30,-,TRBJ2-3,-
CASSPTPGQGDQPQHF,TGTGCCAGCAGCCCGACTCCGGGACAGGGAGATCAGCCCCAGCATTTT,TRBV9,-,TRBJ1-5,TRBD1
CASSLLDRILNTEAFF,TGTGCCAGCAGTTTATTGGACAGGATTTTGAACACTGAAGCTTTCTTT,TRBV28,-,TRBJ1-1,TRBD1
CAWRGLGGRYQETQYF,TGTGCCTGGAGGGGGTTGGGAGGCAGGTACCAAGAGACCCAGTACTTC,TRBV30,once,TRBJ2-5,-
CASSALGLAGISTDTQYF,TGCGCCAGCAGCGCCTTGGGACTAGCGGGGATTAGCACAGATACGCAGTATTTT,TRBV5-1,-,TRBJ2-3,TRBD2
CASSWGELTDTQYF,TGTGCCAGCAGTTGGGGGGAGCTAACAGATACGCAGTATTTT,TRBV27,-,TRBJ2-3,-
CASSYRLETQYF,TGTGCCAGCAGTTACCGTTTGGAGACCCAGTACTTC,TRBV6-5,once,TRBJ2-5,-
CASSFAGQGNTGELFF,TGTGCCAGCAGTTTTGCGGGACAGGGGAACACCGGGGAGCTGTTTTTT,TRBV28,-,TRBJ2-2,TRBD1